Listed below are T cell receptor beta chains from one sample, sequenced in a study of cytomegalovirus exposure and HLA in healthy donors. Clones were sequenced by immunoSEQ multiplex PCR, and TCRdb holds only the in-frame ones, with some missing. The sample carries about 130,000 clones, around nine tenths recorded once. Material for sequencing was PBMCs. All receptors derive from a man aged 30 to 39 in good health and CMV-seronegative. Both conserved end residues are part of each CDR3. The D gene is left open where the match is weak. Not every row has a clone size; where given, it reads once, few, many or a size class.

size	V	D	J	DNA	CDR3
NA	TRBV15	TRBD2	TRBJ2-3	TGTGCCACCAGCGGAAGCGGGGGGGGATTCACAGATACGCAGTATTTT	CATSGSGGGFTDTQYF
NA	TRBV5-1	NA	TRBJ2-3	TGCGCCAGCAGCTTGGGGGTAGCAGTTTTCACAGATACGCAGTATTTT	CASSLGVAVFTDTQYF
NA	TRBV5-6	TRBD2	TRBJ2-6	TGTGCCAGCAGCCGTTTAGCGGGGGGGCCTTCTGGGGCCAACGTCCTGACTTTC	CASSRLAGGPSGANVLTF
NA	TRBV28	NA	TRBJ2-2	TGTGCCAGCAGTTTCCCACAGGGAACCCGCGGGGAGCTGTTTTTT	CASSFPQGTRGELFF
NA	TRBV9	NA	TRBJ2-5	TGTGCCAGCAGCGTAGCGCGAGGGGGAGAGACCCAGTACTTC	CASSVARGGETQYF
NA	TRBV9	TRBD2	TRBJ2-5	TGTGCCAGCAGCGAAACTAGCGGGGCGGTTACCCAGTACTTC	CASSETSGAVTQYF
NA	TRBV9	NA	TRBJ1-4	TGTGCCAGCAGCGTAGGTAGAGATCCGGAAAAACTGTTTTTT	CASSVGRDPEKLFF
NA	TRBV9	NA	TRBJ2-1	TGTGCCAGCAGCGTGGCCGGACACCCTGCCTACAATGAGCAGTTCTTC	CASSVAGHPAYNEQFF
NA	TRBV29-1	TRBD2	TRBJ2-7	TGCAGCGTTGTATCTCCGGCGGGGGGGAGAATCTACGAGCAGTACTTC	CSVVSPAGGRIYEQYF
once	TRBV27	TRBD1	TRBJ2-7	TGTGCCAGCAGTGCGACAGGGGCTGTATACGAGCAGTACTTC	CASSATGAVYEQYF
NA	TRBV6-1	NA	TRBJ1-1	TGTGCCAGCAGCAAAGGACAGAGCCTTGAAGCTTTCTTT	CASSKGQSLEAFF
NA	TRBV7-2	NA	TRBJ2-3	TGTGCCAGCAGCCCACACAGGGAAGGCACAGATACGCAGTATTTT	CASSPHREGTDTQYF
NA	TRBV19	NA	TRBJ1-2	TGTGCCAGTAGCTTTGGGCGGACAAACTATGGCTACACCTTC	CASSFGRTNYGYTF
NA	TRBV9	TRBD1	TRBJ2-5	TGTGCCAGCAGCCTGGGACAGGGCGGGACCCAGTACTTC	CASSLGQGGTQYF
NA	TRBV28	TRBD1	TRBJ1-2	TGTGCCAGCAGAAGACAGGGGGCGCATGGCTACACCTTC	CASRRQGAHGYTF
NA	TRBV9	TRBD1	TRBJ2-7	TGTGCCAGCAGAAAACCGGGACAGGTTCCCTACGAGCAGTACTTC	CASRKPGQVPYEQYF
NA	TRBV5-1	NA	TRBJ2-7	TGCGCCAGCAGCCCTCGGGAGGACAGTAATCACTACGAGCAGTACTTC	CASSPREDSNHYEQYF
NA	TRBV25-1	NA	TRBJ2-3	TGTGCCACTTCGGTGGGGGCGGGGGACACAGATACGCAGTATTTT	CATSVGAGDTDTQYF
once	TRBV5-8	NA	TRBJ1-1	TGTGCCAGCAGATTGGACAGCGGCACTGAAGCTTTCTTT	CASRLDSGTEAFF
few	TRBV4-1	NA	TRBJ2-7	TGCGCCAGCAGCCAAGGGGCACCGTACGAGCAGTACTTC	CASSQGAPYEQYF
NA	TRBV6-5	TRBD1	TRBJ1-6	TGTGCCAGCGGGACAGCTAATAATTCACCCCTCCACTTT	CASGTANNSPLHF
once	TRBV2	NA	TRBJ1-1	TGTGCCCGGGGTAGGACCTACACTGAAGCTTTCTTT	CARGRTYTEAFF
few	TRBV4-2	NA	TRBJ1-5	TGTGCCAGCAGCCAAGATTCAGGGCCCAATCAGCCCCAGCATTTT	CASSQDSGPNQPQHF
NA	TRBV5-1	TRBD2	TRBJ2-7	TGCGCCAGCAGCTTCAGGACTAGCGGGGAGTTATCCTACGAGCAGTACTTC	CASSFRTSGELSYEQYF
NA	TRBV27	NA	TRBJ2-7	TGTGCCAGCAGAGAAGAGACAGAGCTACGTCAGTACTTC	CASREETELRQYF
NA	TRBV6-5	NA	TRBJ1-6	TGTGCCAGTACGAGAGGGTTGGCTTCACCCCTCCACTTT	CASTRGLASPLHF
once	TRBV7-9	TRBD2	TRBJ2-7	TGTGCCAGCAGCCCACTAGCGGGGGGCCTATTCGAGCAGTACTTC	CASSPLAGGLFEQYF
NA	TRBV28	TRBD1	TRBJ2-7	TGTGCCAGCAGGAGGACAGGGGGCTACGAGCAGTACTTC	CASRRTGGYEQYF
NA	TRBV4-2	TRBD2	TRBJ2-2	TGTGCCAGCACCCGAGAGCTAGCGGGGGGTCCGAAGATGAACACCGGGGAGCTGTTTTTT	CASTRELAGGPKMNTGELFF
few	TRBV2	TRBD1	TRBJ1-5	TGTGCCAGCAGTGGGTACAGGGGGGGACTTAGCAATCAGCCCCAGCATTTT	CASSGYRGGLSNQPQHF
NA	TRBV6-6	NA	TRBJ1-3	TGTGCCAGCAACGTCGGGGGGATTGGAAACACCATATATTTT	CASNVGGIGNTIYF
NA	TRBV5-6	TRBD1	TRBJ2-7	TGTGCCAGCAGCTTGGGACAGGGGGCCTCCTACGAGCAGTACTTC	CASSLGQGASYEQYF
NA	TRBV15	TRBD2	TRBJ2-1	TGTGCCACCAGCAGAGTGGTGCTAGCGGGGGCTCCCTACAATGAGCAGTTCTTC	CATSRVVLAGAPYNEQFF
NA	TRBV6-5	TRBD1	TRBJ1-6	TGTGCCAGCAGTTCGACAGGGGGCGCGCAGTCACCCCTCCACTTT	CASSSTGGAQSPLHF
NA	TRBV2	NA	TRBJ1-1	TGTGCCAGCGGCGGGGTCAGACTGGGGACTGAAGCTTTCTTT	CASGGVRLGTEAFF
NA	TRBV4-3	NA	TRBJ1-1	TGCGCCAGCAGCCAAGACAGGGCGGTCGGAGGGAGCTTT	CASSQDRAVGGSF
once	TRBV7-9	NA	TRBJ1-2	TGTGCCAGCAGCTTAGCGGTGATGGACAGCTCCTATGGCTACACCTTC	CASSLAVMDSSYGYTF
few	TRBV7-9	NA	TRBJ1-2	TGTGCCAGCAGCTTAGATTGGGCAGGGAACTATGGCTACACCTTC	CASSLDWAGNYGYTF
NA	TRBV7-9	NA	TRBJ1-4	TGTGCCAGCACCCCAACGGCAACAGACAGGAATGAAAAACTGTTTTTT	CASTPTATDRNEKLFF
NA	TRBV11-2	NA	TRBJ2-2	TGTGCCAGCAGCCCACTTTTCCGCGGGGAGCTGTTTTTT	CASSPLFRGELFF
NA	TRBV7-2	NA	TRBJ1-2	TGTGCCAGCAGCTCGCGAATCGACAGAGTCTATGGCTACACCTTC	CASSSRIDRVYGYTF
NA	TRBV28	NA	TRBJ1-2	TGTGCCAGCAGGGAACAGAACGATGGCTACACCTTC	CASREQNDGYTF
NA	TRBV2	NA	TRBJ1-1	TGTGCCAGCCGCGGAGGGTTCGCTTTCTTT	CASRGGFAFF
once	TRBV5-1	NA	TRBJ1-1	TGCGCCAGCAGCCCTACGACAGGTACGGCTGAAGCTTTCTTT	CASSPTTGTAEAFF
NA	TRBV19	NA	TRBJ1-5	TGTGCCAGTTCGGGACTGACGACAAATCAGCCCCAGCATTTT	CASSGLTTNQPQHF
NA	TRBV28	NA	TRBJ1-2	TGTGCCAGCAGTTCAGGATTCTATGGCTACACCTTC	CASSSGFYGYTF
NA	TRBV19	NA	TRBJ1-1	TGTGCCAGTAAAGACCTGGATCGGGTGAAGACTGAAGCTTTCTTT	CASKDLDRVKTEAFF
NA	TRBV6-5	NA	TRBJ2-7	TGTGCCAGCAGTTATAAGCGGGCCTACGAGCAGTACTTC	CASSYKRAYEQYF
NA	TRBV2	NA	TRBJ2-1	TGTGCCAGCAGTCGGCGTGCGACAGTGGGGGCATACAATGAGCAGTTCTTC	CASSRRATVGAYNEQFF
NA	TRBV6-5	TRBD1	TRBJ2-7	TGTGCCAGCAGCCTGACAGGGGGAGCGTACGAGCAGTACTTC	CASSLTGGAYEQYF
NA	TRBV28	NA	TRBJ2-2	TGTGCCAGCGCACATGGGGCCTACACCGGGGAGCTGTTTTTT	CASAHGAYTGELFF
few	TRBV5-1	TRBD1	TRBJ2-3	TGCGCCAGCAGCTTGGGTGGGACAGGGGGGACAGATACGCAGTATTTT	CASSLGGTGGTDTQYF
NA	TRBV5-4	TRBD2	TRBJ2-5	TGTGCCACCACTAGCGGGGGAGCCCAAGAGACCCAGTACTTC	CATTSGGAQETQYF
NA	TRBV10-3	TRBD1	TRBJ1-1	TGTGCCATCAGAACAGGGGTGGTGGCTTTCTTT	CAIRTGVVAFF
NA	TRBV5-1	TRBD1	TRBJ1-3	TGCGCCAGCAGCTTGGGTCTCCGGGACAGCGTCTCTGGAAACACCATATATTTT	CASSLGLRDSVSGNTIYF